The clone carrying this TCR beta chain has at least ten counts. This sample was included in a study of T cells in Graves' hyperthyroidism and ophthalmopathy. Amplified TCR beta CDR3 regions derived from RNA transcripts. RT-PCR in the first round (using the HTBI primer set) targeted the TCR CDR3. Via MiXCR, TCRdb re-called the multiplex PCR reads, giving one row per CDR3 protein. The sample shows 530,000 or so distinct CDR3 sequences, 46% of them seen only once. Hyperthyroidism, newly diagnosed and lasting under 2 months, affected patients aged 18 to 65. Patients were excluded for uncontrolled infection, other autoimmune disease, pregnancy or lactation. CDR1 is MNHEY and CDR2 is SMNVEV in the germline V gene (reference sequence). Trimming removed 2 bases at V and 0 bases at J, with 2 bases between. The CDR3 has 14 residues.

The chain carries TRBV27 and TRBJ1-6; D uncertain. This TCR was recovered from a woman aged 18-29 years with Graves' hyperthyroidism. The source material was peripheral blood or thyroid tissue (not recorded which). CDR3 residues: CASSLRSYNSPLHF. CDR3 DNA sequence: TGTGCCAGCAGTTTACGCTCCTATAATTCACCCCTCCACTTT.